This TCR beta chain was identified during a study of shared clonotypes between healthy human individuals. Study-wide context: There were three CD4 naive, three CD4 memory, two CD8 naive and one CD8 memory plates per donor.

A word on this clone: What it binds is unknown.

Researchers divided each subset's genomic DNA evenly across several immunoSEQ plates. Clones were sequenced by immunoSEQ multiplex PCR, and TCRdb holds only the in-frame ones, with some missing. The sample holds over a million clones; about four fifths are singletons and the top ten take roughly 0.65%. Donors were Caucasian adults residing in Nashville, Tennessee, USA. The germline CDR1 and CDR2 sequences are MNHNS and SASEGT. There are 14 residues in the CDR3. Unmatched junction bases numbered 5, after V lost 5 bases and J lost 4 bases. Study outcomes and limitations: The expectation was that sequencing depth would affect clonotype sharing among donors.

V is TRBV6-1 and J is TRBJ1-5; 7 bases match TRBD1. This clonotype was sampled from a young man in good health. Some clones in this sample may be carry-over from other donors' samples. What was sequenced was memory CD4+ T cells from PBMCs. The subset is: CD45RA-negative fraction. The CDR3 loop is CASSTRDSNQPQHF. In DNA, the CDR3 is TGTGCCAGCAGTACCCGGGACAGTAATCAGCCCCAGCATTTT.